This TCR beta chain was recorded in a study of technical replicates of blood from a few donors. This CDR3 is 11 amino acids long. The junction had 4 bases not matched to a gene; V was cut back by 8 bases and J by 6 bases. In germline, CDR1 is MNHNS, CDR2 SASEGT. TCRdb's table, derived via immunoSEQ multiplex PCR, lists solely in-frame clones and lacks some. The sample lists roughly 85,000 clones; around 94% were seen once. This receptor was obtained from a human donor in good health. The sequencing sample was made of T cells isolated from PBMCs. The chain links TRBV6-1 to TRBJ2-7; 7 positions match TRBD2. CDR3 in DNA: TGTGCCAGCCGGACGGGGGGCGAGCAGTACTTC. Translating gives CASRTGGEQYF.